Listed here is a single T cell receptor (beta chain). This clonotype was found a few times. Its antigen is still unknown. The input lacks base qualities; no much larger clone sits a single base away. The sample is drawn from a study of response to subunit inactivated influenza vaccine (dated by TCRdb to the late 2010s). About the study as a whole: Deep quantitative profiling of the T cell receptor repertoire was used in the study to follow responses to a trivalent subunit inactivated influenza vaccine. Findings and caveats that apply to the study as a whole: The authors suggested that each seasonal influenza vaccination may recruit only a limited number of new T cells.

The receptor library was made with RT-PCR. The sequencing machine was an Illumina HiSeq 2500. TCRdb reprocessed the public reads (quality trimming at Q25 with fastp, clone calling with MiXCR) and kept in-frame beta chains. Every distinct CDR3 protein forms one entry, paired with its most common genes and DNA. Present in this sample are about 650,000 distinct CDR3 sequences, about 15% of which were seen just once. The ten largest account for approximately 10% of the sample. Taken from the germline V gene (reference sequence), the CDR1 and CDR2 loops are DFQATT and SNEGSKA. V is trimmed back by 1 base and J by 6 bases, and the junction contains 7 bases that no gene match accounts for. The CDR3 spans 16 residues, from the cysteine through the phenylalanine. Only the CDR3 part of the read is kept: 48 bases, read in frame from the first base.

This specimen was PBMCs from blood, taken about 11 days after vaccination. The chain is made from TRBV20-1 and TRBJ2-7; the central 15 bases match TRBD2. This clonotype was sampled from a man between 50 and 59 years old who received an inactivated influenza vaccine. Donor details come from another sample of the same person, matched by shared clones. CDR3 protein: CSARVWTSGRALEQYF. The nucleotide sequence reads TGCAGTGCTAGAGTTTGGACTAGCGGGAGGGCCCTCGAGCAGTACTTC.